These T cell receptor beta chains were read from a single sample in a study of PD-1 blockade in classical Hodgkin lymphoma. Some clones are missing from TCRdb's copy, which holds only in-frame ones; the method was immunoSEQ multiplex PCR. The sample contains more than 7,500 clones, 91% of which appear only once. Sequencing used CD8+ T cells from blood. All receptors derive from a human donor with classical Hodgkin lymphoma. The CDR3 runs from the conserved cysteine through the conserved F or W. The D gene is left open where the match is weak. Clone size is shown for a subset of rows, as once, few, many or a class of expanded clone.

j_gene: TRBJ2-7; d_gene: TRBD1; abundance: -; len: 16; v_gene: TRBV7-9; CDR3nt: TGTGCCAGCAGCTTCCAGCCGGGACAGGGGGCTTACGAGCAGTACTTC; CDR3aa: CASSFQPGQGAYEQYF
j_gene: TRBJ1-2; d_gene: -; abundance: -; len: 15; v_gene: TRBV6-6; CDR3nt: TGTGCCAGCAGTTACTGGCAGACATTAGGGTATGGCTACACCTTC; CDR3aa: CASSYWQTLGYGYTF
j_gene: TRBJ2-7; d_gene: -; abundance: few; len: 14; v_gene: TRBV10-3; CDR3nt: TGTGCCATCAGTGCCGGACTTAAGGGCTACGAGCAGTACTTC; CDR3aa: CAISAGLKGYEQYF
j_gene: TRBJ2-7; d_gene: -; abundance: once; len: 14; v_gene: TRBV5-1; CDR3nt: TGCGCCAGCAGCCTGAGCGGGTTATCCTACGAGCAGTACTTC; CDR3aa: CASSLSGLSYEQYF
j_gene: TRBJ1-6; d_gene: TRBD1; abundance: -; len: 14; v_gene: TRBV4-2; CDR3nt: TGTGCCAGCAGAGCGGGACAGGGCGCTATTCCCCTCCACTTT; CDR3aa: CASRAGQGAIPLHF
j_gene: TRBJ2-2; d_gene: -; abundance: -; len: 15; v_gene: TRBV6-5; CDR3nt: TGTGCCAGCAGTTACTCTCTGCAGAACACCGGGGAGCTGTTTTTT; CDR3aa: CASSYSLQNTGELFF
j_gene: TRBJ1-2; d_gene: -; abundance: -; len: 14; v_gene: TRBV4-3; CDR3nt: TGCGCCAGCAGCCAGGATTATACGGTGGATGGCTACACCTTC; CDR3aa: CASSQDYTVDGYTF
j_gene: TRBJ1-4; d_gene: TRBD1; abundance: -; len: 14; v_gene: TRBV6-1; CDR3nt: TGTGCCAGCAGTGAAGATAGGGACAGTGAAAAACTGTTTTTT; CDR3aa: CASSEDRDSEKLFF
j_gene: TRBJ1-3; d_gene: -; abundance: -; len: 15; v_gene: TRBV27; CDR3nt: TGTGCCAGCAGTGCTCTTCCAGCCTCTGGAAACACCATATATTTT; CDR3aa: CASSALPASGNTIYF
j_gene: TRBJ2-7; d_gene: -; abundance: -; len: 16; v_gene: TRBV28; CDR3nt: TGTGCCAGCAGTTCCTCCCTAAGTAGCGTCTACTACGAGCAGTACTTC; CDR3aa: CASSSSLSSVYYEQYF
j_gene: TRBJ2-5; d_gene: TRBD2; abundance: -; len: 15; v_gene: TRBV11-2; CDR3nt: TGTGCCAGCAGCTTTAGCGGGGGCTTCGGGGGGACCCAGTACTTC; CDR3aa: CASSFSGGFGGTQYF
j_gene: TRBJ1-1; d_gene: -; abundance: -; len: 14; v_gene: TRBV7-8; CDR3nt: TGTGCCAGCAGCTCACAGGGATCCCTCACTGAAGCTTTCTTT; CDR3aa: CASSSQGSLTEAFF
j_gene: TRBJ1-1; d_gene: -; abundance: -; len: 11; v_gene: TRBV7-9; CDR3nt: TGTGCCAGCAGCTTAGGATCTGAAGCTTTCTTT; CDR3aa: CASSLGSEAFF
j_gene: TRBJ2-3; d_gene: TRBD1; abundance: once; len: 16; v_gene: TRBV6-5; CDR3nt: TGTGCCAGCAGTTACTCCAGCGGGACAGGGGTAGATACGCAGTATTTT; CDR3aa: CASSYSSGTGVDTQYF
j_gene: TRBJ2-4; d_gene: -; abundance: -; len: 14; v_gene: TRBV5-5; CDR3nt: TGTGCCAGCAGCACCCCCCCGGGGTCGGACATTCAGTACTTC; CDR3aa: CASSTPPGSDIQYF
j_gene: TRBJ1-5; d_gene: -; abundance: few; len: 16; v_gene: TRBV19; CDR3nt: TGTGCCAGTAGCGACACGAGGCGATATAGCAATCAGCCCCAGCATTTT; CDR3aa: CASSDTRRYSNQPQHF
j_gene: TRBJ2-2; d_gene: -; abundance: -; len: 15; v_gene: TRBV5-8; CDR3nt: TGTGCCAGCAGCTTTCCCAGGAGGAACACCGGGGAGCTGTTTTTT; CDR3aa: CASSFPRRNTGELFF
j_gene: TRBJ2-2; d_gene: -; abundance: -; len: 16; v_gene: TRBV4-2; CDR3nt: TGTGCCAGCAGCCAAGGGAACATAGGAGGCACCGGGGAGCTGTTTTTT; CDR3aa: CASSQGNIGGTGELFF
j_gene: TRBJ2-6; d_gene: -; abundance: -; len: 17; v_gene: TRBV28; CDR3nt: TGTGCCAGCAGTTTATCGGGCAGCCACTCTGGGGCCAACGTCCTGACTTTC; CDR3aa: CASSLSGSHSGANVLTF
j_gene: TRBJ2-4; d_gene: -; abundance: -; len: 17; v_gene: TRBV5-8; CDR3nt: TGTGCCAGCAGCGGGGGGCCTTGGACACACAAGGGGGACATTCAGTACTTC; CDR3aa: CASSGGPWTHKGDIQYF
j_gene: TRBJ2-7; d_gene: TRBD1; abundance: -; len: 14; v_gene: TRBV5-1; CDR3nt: TGCGCCAGCAGCCAAGACAGGGTGTCCTACGAGCAGTACTTC; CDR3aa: CASSQDRVSYEQYF
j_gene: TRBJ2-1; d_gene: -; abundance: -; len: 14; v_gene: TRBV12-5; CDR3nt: TGTGCTAGTGGTTTGGTAATGGAAAACAATGAGCAGTTCTTC; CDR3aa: CASGLVMENNEQFF
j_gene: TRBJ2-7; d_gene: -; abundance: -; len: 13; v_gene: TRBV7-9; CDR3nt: TGTGCCAGCAGCTTAGATCCGCGTTACGAGCAGTACTTC; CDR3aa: CASSLDPRYEQYF
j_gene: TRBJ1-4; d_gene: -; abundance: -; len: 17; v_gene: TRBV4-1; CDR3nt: TGCGCCAGCAGCCAGAATCCGGGACACTCAGATAATGAAAAACTGTTTTTT; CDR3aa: CASSQNPGHSDNEKLFF
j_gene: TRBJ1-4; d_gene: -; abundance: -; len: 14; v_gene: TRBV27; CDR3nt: TGTGCCAGCAGAGACATCGACGATAATGAAAAACTGTTTTTT; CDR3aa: CASRDIDDNEKLFF
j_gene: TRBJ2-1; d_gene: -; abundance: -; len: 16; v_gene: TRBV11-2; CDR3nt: TGTGCCAGCAGCTCTCGGAAGGACGGGACCTACAATGAGCAGTTCTTC; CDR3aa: CASSSRKDGTYNEQFF
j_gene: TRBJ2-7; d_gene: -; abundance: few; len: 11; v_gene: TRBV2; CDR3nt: TGTGCCAGTGGGACTGACTACGAGCAGTACTTC; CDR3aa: CASGTDYEQYF
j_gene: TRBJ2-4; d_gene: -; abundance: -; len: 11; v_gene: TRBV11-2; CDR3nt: TGTGCCAGCAGCTCTCAATCCATTCAGTACTTC; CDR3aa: CASSSQSIQYF
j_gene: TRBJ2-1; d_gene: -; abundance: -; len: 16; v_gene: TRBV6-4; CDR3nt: TGTGCCAGCAGTGACACTCCCCTAGCCCGTCATTATGAGCAGTTCTTC; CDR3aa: CASSDTPLARHYEQFF
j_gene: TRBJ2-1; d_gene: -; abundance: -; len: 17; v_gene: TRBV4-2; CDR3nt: TGTGCCAGCAGCCAAGTTGGGCAGGGAGACGCGTACAATGAGCAGTTCTTC; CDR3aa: CASSQVGQGDAYNEQFF
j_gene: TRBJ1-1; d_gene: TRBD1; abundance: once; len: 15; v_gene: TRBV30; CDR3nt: TGTGCCTGGAGGGCGAAACCGGGACAGGGGGCTGAAGCTTTCTTT; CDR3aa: CAWRAKPGQGAEAFF
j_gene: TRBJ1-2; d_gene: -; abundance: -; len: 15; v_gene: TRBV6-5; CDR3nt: TGTGCCAGCAGTTACTCGAATCCGGGGCTTTATGGCTACACCTTC; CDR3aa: CASSYSNPGLYGYTF
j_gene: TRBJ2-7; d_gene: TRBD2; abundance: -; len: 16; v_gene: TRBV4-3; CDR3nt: TGCGCCAGCAGCCAAGATTGGACTAGCGGGGGGGTCGAGCAGTACTTC; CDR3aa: CASSQDWTSGGVEQYF
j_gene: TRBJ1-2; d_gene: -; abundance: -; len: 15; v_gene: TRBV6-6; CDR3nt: TGTGCCAGCAGTCCAACTCGACAGGACCCCTATGGCTACACCTTC; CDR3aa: CASSPTRQDPYGYTF
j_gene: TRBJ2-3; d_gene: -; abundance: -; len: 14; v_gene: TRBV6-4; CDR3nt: TGTGCCAGCAGTGAGGATCACGGGAAAGATACGCAGTATTTT; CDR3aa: CASSEDHGKDTQYF
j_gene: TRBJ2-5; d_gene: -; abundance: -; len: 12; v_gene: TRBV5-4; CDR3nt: TGTGCCAGCAGGAGAGCAGAAGAGACCCAGTACTTC; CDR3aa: CASRRAEETQYF
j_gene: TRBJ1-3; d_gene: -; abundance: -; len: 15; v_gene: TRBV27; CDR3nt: TGTGCCAGCAGTTTATTCAAGGGATCTGGAAACACCATATATTTT; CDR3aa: CASSLFKGSGNTIYF
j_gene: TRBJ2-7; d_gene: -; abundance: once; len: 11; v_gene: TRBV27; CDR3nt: TGTGCCAGCAGGGGGGGTTGGGGGCAGTACTTC; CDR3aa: CASRGGWGQYF
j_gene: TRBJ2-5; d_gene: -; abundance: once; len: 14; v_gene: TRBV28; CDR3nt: TGTGCCAGCAGGCAGAACCTGTACCAAGAGACCCAGTACTTC; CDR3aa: CASRQNLYQETQYF
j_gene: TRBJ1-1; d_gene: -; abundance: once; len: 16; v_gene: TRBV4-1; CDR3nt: TGCGCCAGCAGCCAAGATAAGTGGCAGGGGTACACTGAAGCTTTCTTT; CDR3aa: CASSQDKWQGYTEAFF
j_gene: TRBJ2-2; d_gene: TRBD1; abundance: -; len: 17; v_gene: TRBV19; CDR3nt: TGTGCCAGTAGTATTCCTCGGACAGGGGTTAACACCGGGGAGCTGTTTTTT; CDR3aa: CASSIPRTGVNTGELFF
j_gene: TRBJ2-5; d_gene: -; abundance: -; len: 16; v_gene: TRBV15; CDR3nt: TGTGCCACCAGCAGGGCCGGATCCGCCGGGGCAGAGACCCAGTACTTC; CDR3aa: CATSRAGSAGAETQYF
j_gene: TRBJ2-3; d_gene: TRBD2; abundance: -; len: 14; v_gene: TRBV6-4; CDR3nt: TGTGCCAGCAGTGCGCGGGAGGGGCCAGATACGCAGTATTTT; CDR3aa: CASSAREGPDTQYF
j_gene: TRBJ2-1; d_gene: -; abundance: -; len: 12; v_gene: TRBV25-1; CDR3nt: TGTGCCAGCAGTTACGGATCCAATGAGCAGTTCTTC; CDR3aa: CASSYGSNEQFF